The 28 T cell receptor beta chains below were found in one sample sequenced in a study of shared T cell receptors in the human thymus. This table comes from immunoSEQ multiplex PCR, and its TCRdb copy is limited to in-frame clones, with some not included. The sample has fewer than 700,000 clones, 88% seen once. A further study also used this sample, focusing on human thymus T cells.

Sequencing used thymocytes. These receptors all stem from a boy less than two years old with a congenital heart defect.

The V call is TRBV7-8, the J call TRBJ1-1; the D is unclear. In germline, CDR1 is SGHVS, CDR2 FQNEAQ. The CDR3 covers 14 residues. V was trimmed by 2 bases and J by 1 base, leaving 8 bases between them. CDR3 region: CASSLTGGNTEAFF. The DNA for the CDR3 is TGTGCCAGCAGCTTAACCGGAGGGAACACTGAAGCTTTCTTT.

This rearrangement joins TRBV2 to TRBJ1-1; D is perhaps TRBD1 (6 bases). The CDR3 length is 17 residues. Germline V CDR1 and CDR2: SNHLY, FYNNEI. The germline V and J ends were trimmed by 3 bases and 1 base, with 18 bases remaining between them. The DNA of the CDR3 is TGTGCCAGCAGTGATGCTACAGGGAAGGATCAGAACACTGAAGCTTTCTTT. This encodes CASSDATGKDQNTEAFF. Full variable domain (outside the CDR3, taken from reference TRBV2 and TRBJ1-1): EPEVTQTPSHQVTQMGQEVILRCVPISNHLYFYWYRQILGQKVEFLVSFYNNEISEKSEIFDDQFSVERPDGSNFTLKIRSTKLEDSAMYFCASSDATGKDQNTEAFFGQGTRLTVV.

This clone was detected a few times. The chain joins TRBV19 to TRBJ1-4; perhaps TRBD1 as D (6 bases). CDR1 is LNHDA, CDR2 SQIVND, per germline (reference sequence). This CDR3 is 17 amino acids long. V lost 3 bases and J 2 bases, leaving 16 bases between the germline ends. This CDR3 is CASSISGEGSTNEKLFF. CDR3 DNA: TGTGCCAGTAGTATCTCAGGGGAAGGCTCCACTAATGAAAAACTGTTTTTT.

This chain connects TRBV4-2 to TRBJ2-1, with TRBD2 as a possible D gene (6 bases). The CDR3 is 14 residues long. Trimming stripped 0 bases from V and 5 bases from J, with 8 bases between. The germline V gene encodes CDR1 LGHNA and CDR2 YNFKEQ. CDR3 sequence reads: CASSQEGGDNEQFF. The CDR3 DNA is TGTGCCAGCAGCCAAGAAGGCGGGGACAATGAGCAGTTCTTC.

The rearrangement links TRBV7-9 to TRBJ2-1; D remains ambiguous. The length of the CDR3 is 15 residues. Per the germline V gene, CDR1 is SEHNR and CDR2 is FQNEAQ (reference sequence). Trimming stripped 4 bases from V and 0 bases from J, with 10 bases between. This CDR3 reads CASSSSVSSYNEQFF. CDR3 nucleotides: TGTGCCAGCAGCTCATCAGTAAGCTCCTACAATGAGCAGTTCTTC.

The chain recombines TRBV7-3 with TRBJ2-7; 7 nucleotides line up with TRBD2. Trimming removed 2 bases from V and 0 bases from J; junction bases left unmatched: 7. In germline, CDR1 is SGHTA, CDR2 FQGTGA. The CDR3 contains 16 residues. CDR3: CASSLFPSGPSYEQYF. In DNA, the CDR3 is TGTGCCAGCAGCTTATTCCCTAGCGGCCCCTCCTACGAGCAGTACTTC.

This clone appeared once. The chain couples TRBV5-6 to TRBJ1-3; no firm D call. This CDR3 is 14 amino acids long. Germline assignment: CDR1 SGHDT and CDR2 YYEEEE. Trimming took 4 bases from V and 0 from J, leaving 8 bases between them. The chain's CDR3 is CASSAVYSGNTIYF. The CDR3, as DNA: TGTGCCAGCAGCGCGGTGTACTCTGGAAACACCATATATTTT.

This clone has more than one count but fewer than ten. CDR3 sequence reads: CASDHRGTQYF. The CDR3, as DNA: TGTGCCAGCGACCACAGGGGAACGCAGTATTTT. The chain has TRBV7-9 and TRBJ2-3, with 7 bases fitting TRBD1. The CDR3 is made up of 11 amino acids. CDR1 and CDR2 from the germline V gene are SEHNR and FQNEAQ (reference sequence). J gave up 9 bases and V 8 bases, and 5 bases lay outside the gene matches.

The J gene is TRBJ2-7, the V gene TRBV15; TRBD1 matches 10 bases. The ends lost 1 base at V and 5 bases at J; junction bases unmatched: 5. The CDR3 loop spans 15 amino acids. The germline gives CDR1 LNHNV, CDR2 YYDKDF (reference sequence). This CDR3 is CATSRAGQGDHEQYF. For the CDR3, the DNA is TGTGCCACCAGCAGAGCCGGACAGGGGGACCACGAGCAGTACTTC.

The chain is built from TRBV7-9 and TRBJ2-2; the D is unclear. This CDR3 contains 14 residues. Germline CDR1 reads SEHNR; CDR2 reads FQNEAQ (reference sequence). Trimming shortened V by 6 bases and J by 7 bases, and 15 bases separated the two germline ends. The CDR3 sequence is CASRYTRFGGELFF. The CDR3 DNA is TGTGCCAGCAGATATACCAGGTTCGGCGGGGAGCTGTTTTTT.

The chain carries TRBV7-2 and TRBJ2-1, with 9 bases fitting TRBD2. V shed 5 bases, J shed 5 bases, and the junction held 10 bases outside the gene matches. Germline loops: CDR1 SGHTA, CDR2 FQGNSA. The CDR3 consists of 16 residues. The CDR3 reads CASSHLAGAPHNEQFF. CDR3 nucleotide sequence: TGTGCCAGCAGCCACTTAGCGGGAGCGCCCCACAATGAGCAGTTCTTC.

This clone was found once. The chain has TRBV7-6 and TRBJ2-7, with D tentatively TRBD1 (7 bases). V dropped 4 bases and J dropped 5 bases, with 21 bases sitting between them. The germline V gene encodes CDR1 SGHVS and CDR2 FNYEAQ. This CDR3 spans 16 amino acids. CDR3 protein: CASSSRTGARGDEQYF. The CDR3 nucleotides read TGTGCCAGCAGCTCGCGAACAGGGGCAAGGGGGGACGAGCAGTACTTC.

This rearrangement joins TRBV27 to TRBJ2-5; D may be TRBD2 (5 bases). The germline CDR1 and CDR2 sequences are MNHEY and SMNVEV (reference sequence). The CDR3 runs to 18 residues. V lost 0 bases, J lost 0 bases, and 17 bases lay in between. CDR3 amino acids: CASSLSPRLLGDQETQYF. The CDR3 DNA is TGTGCCAGCAGTTTATCCCCCCGACTACTTGGGGACCAAGAGACCCAGTACTTC.

The rearrangement uses TRBV19 and TRBJ2-7, with 12 bases matching TRBD2. Germline lookup yields CDR1 LNHDA and CDR2 SQIVND (reference sequence). The CDR3 contains 15 residues. V gave up 0 bases and J gave up 5 bases; unmatched junction bases: 2. This CDR3 is CASSIEASGRDEQYF. Here the CDR3 DNA reads TGTGCCAGTAGTATAGAGGCTAGCGGGAGGGACGAGCAGTACTTC.

The chain uses TRBV7-9 and TRBJ2-1; TRBD2 matches at 7 bases. Germline-derived CDR1 and CDR2 are SEHNR and FQNEAQ (reference sequence). With 5 bases clipped from V and 6 bases from J, the junction kept 19 bases outside the gene matches. This CDR3 contains 18 residues. The CDR3 spells CASSPRVVNGEGSNEQFF. In DNA form, the CDR3 reads TGTGCCAGCAGCCCCCGGGTGGTTAATGGGGAGGGAAGCAATGAGCAGTTCTTC.

This chain joins TRBV27 and TRBJ1-5; possible D gene TRBD1, 6 bases. Trimming shortened V by 5 bases and J by 3 bases, and 14 bases separated the two germline ends. The CDR3 spans 15 residues. CDR1 and CDR2 (germline): MNHEY, SMNVEV (reference sequence). In DNA form, the CDR3 reads TGTGCCAGCAGTCCATTTAAGGGGGTCAATCAGCCCCAGCATTTT. This encodes CASSPFKGVNQPQHF.

This chain connects TRBV13 to TRBJ2-1; 10 bases line up with TRBD2. The CDR3 is 17 residues long. Germline V gene sequence: CDR1 PRHDT, CDR2 FYEKMQ (reference sequence). V lost 7 bases, J lost 3 bases, and 12 bases stayed unmatched. Written as DNA, the CDR3 is TGTGCCAGCAAAGAGGCAGCTCGACTAGCGGGCTACAATGAGCAGTTCTTC. Its protein is CASKEAARLAGYNEQFF.

Concerning this clone: Different DNA sequences within this sample yield the same CDR3. The rearrangement joins TRBV7-2 to TRBJ1-1; 7 bases are shared with TRBD1. The CDR3 sequence is 13 residues long. The germline CDR1 and CDR2 sequences are SGHTA and FQGNSA. With V trimmed by 3 bases and J by 5 bases, 3 bases remained unmatched. The CDR3 nucleotides are TGTGCCAGCAGCTTCCCAGGGGGGACTGAAGCTTTCTTT. Protein sequence: CASSFPGGTEAFF.

The chain uses TRBV19 and TRBJ2-5; 7 bases fit TRBD2. Germline CDR1 reads LNHDA; CDR2 reads SQIVND (reference sequence). V gave up 6 bases and J gave up 3 bases; unmatched junction bases: 10. CDR3 length: 15 residues. CDR3 sequence reads: CASSLAVLREETQYF. CDR3 bases: TGTGCCAGTAGCCTAGCGGTCCTGAGGGAAGAGACCCAGTACTTC.

The J gene is TRBJ1-5, the V gene TRBV4-1; TRBD1 aligns across 9 bases. V was pared by 5 bases and J by 1 base, with 3 bases of the junction left unmatched. The CDR3 is 15 amino acids. The germline V gene has CDR1 MGHRA and CDR2 YSYEKL. This chain's CDR3 is CASSADRGSNQPQHF. CDR3 in DNA: TGCGCCAGCAGCGCCGACAGGGGGAGCAATCAGCCCCAGCATTTT.

The V call is TRBV6-6, the J call TRBJ1-5; no firm D call. In germline, CDR1 is MNHNY, CDR2 SVGAGI (reference sequence). This CDR3 region has 14 residues. The V end lost 6 bases, the J end lost 6 bases, and 15 bases lay between the germline ends. The CDR3 nucleotides are TGTGCCAGCAGCGCGGCCGGGGATGCTCAGCCCCAGCATTTT. Its translation: CASSAAGDAQPQHF.

This chain links TRBV10-3 with TRBJ2-7; maybe TRBD2 (6 bases). V was clipped by 2 bases and J by 7 bases, with 12 bases between them. The CDR3 spans 13 residues. Germline V CDR1 and CDR2: ENHRY, SYGVKD. As DNA, the CDR3 is TGTGCCATCAGTGAGGTCAGCGGGCGGGAGCAGTACTTC. Translating it yields CAISEVSGREQYF.

Here the CDR3 DNA reads TGTGCCACCAGCGCAACGTTGCTGACAGGGGTTAAGAGGGAAAATGAAAAACTGTTTTTT. This translates into CATSATLLTGVKRENEKLFF. The chain is built from TRBV15 and TRBJ1-4; 8 bases fit TRBD1. The V and J ends lost 5 bases and 5 bases, in that order; junction bases with no gene match: 22. The CDR3 is 20 residues long. Germline V gene data show CDR1 as LNHNV and CDR2 as YYDKDF (reference sequence).

The rearrangement joins TRBV13 to TRBJ2-7; TRBD2 matches 13 bases. The CDR3 extends over 18 amino acids. With 4 bases clipped from V and 3 bases from J, the junction kept 12 bases outside the gene matches. CDR1 and CDR2 from the germline V gene are PRHDT and FYEKMQ (reference sequence). DNA for the CDR3: TGTGCCAGCAGCTCCAGCCTACAGGGACTAGCGGGAAACTACGAGCAGTACTTC. Translating gives CASSSSLQGLAGNYEQYF.

The chain combines TRBV29-1 with TRBJ2-7; a possible D gene is TRBD1 (6 bases). The germline gives CDR1 SQVTM, CDR2 ANQGSEA. V was shortened by 3 bases and J by 4 bases, with 16 bases between the two germline ends. The CDR3 contains 14 residues. This CDR3 is CSVEKTGDPYEQYF. CDR3 DNA sequence: TGCAGCGTTGAGAAGACAGGTGACCCTTACGAGCAGTACTTC.

The chain recombines TRBV27 with TRBJ2-1; 11 bases line up with TRBD2. CDR1 is MNHEY, CDR2 SMNVEV, per germline (reference sequence). The CDR3 is 16 residues long. With 4 bases clipped from V and 3 bases from J, the junction kept 5 bases outside the gene matches. The CDR3 coding sequence is TGTGCCAGCAGTTCACTCCTAGCGGGAGGCTACAATGAGCAGTTCTTC. It translates to CASSSLLAGGYNEQFF.

The V and J genes are TRBV19 and TRBJ2-1, with 7 bases matching TRBD2. The V and J ends lost 6 bases and 5 bases, in that order; junction bases with no gene match: 13. From germline, CDR1 is LNHDA and CDR2 SQIVND (reference sequence). This CDR3 region has 16 residues. Here the CDR3 DNA reads TGTGCCAGTAGCTCAGCGGGGCGGGAGAAGGACAATGAGCAGTTCTTC. Protein product: CASSSAGREKDNEQFF.

V and J are TRBV20-1 and TRBJ1-1; no firm D call. The CDR3 is made up of 11 amino acids. The germline V and J ends were trimmed by 6 bases and 3 bases, with 8 bases remaining between them. Germline V gives CDR1 DFQATT, CDR2 SNEGSKA (reference sequence). DNA for the CDR3: TGCAGTGCCACTGATGACACTGAAGCTTTCTTT. This gives the protein CSATDDTEAFF.